This entry lists 18 T cell receptor beta chains sequenced from one sample in a study of blood T cell repertoires in COVID-19. Profiled with immunoSEQ multiplex PCR; TCRdb holds only in-frame clones, not every one. The repertoire holds over 90,000 clones, with approximately 78% as singletons. Source material: peripheral blood. Receptors originate from a man aged 45-65 years with active or convalescent COVID-19.

This clone was counted once. V and J are TRBV4-1 and TRBJ1-6, with TRBD1 identical over 9 bases. The germline CDR1 and CDR2 sequences are MGHRA and YSYEKL. J lost 9 bases, V lost 1 base, and 7 bases had no gene match. This CDR3 comprises 16 residues. CDR3 in amino acids: CASSQALKTGGSPLHF. Here the CDR3 DNA reads TGCGCCAGCAGCCAAGCCTTAAAGACAGGGGGTTCACCCCTCCACTTT.

The rearrangement joins TRBV18 to TRBJ2-2; possibly TRBD1 for D (6 bases). CDR1 and CDR2 from the germline V gene are KGHSH and LQKENI. The V gene lost 0 bases and the J gene lost 3 bases, with 11 bases spanning the gap. This CDR3 region has 16 residues. CDR3 protein: CASSPPVGGHTGELFF. CDR3 coding DNA: TGTGCCAGCTCACCACCGGTAGGGGGTCACACCGGGGAGCTGTTTTTT.

The chain recombines TRBV14 with TRBJ2-1; D gene uncertain. The germline V gene has CDR1 SGHDN and CDR2 FVKESK. V lost 2 bases and J lost 6, with 11 bases in between. The CDR3 is 14 amino acids. The CDR3 spells CASSQNWAGNEQFF. The CDR3 nucleotides read TGTGCCAGCAGCCAAAATTGGGCAGGCAATGAGCAGTTCTTC.

V is TRBV19 and J is TRBJ1-1; D uncertain. Germline values: CDR1 LNHDA, CDR2 SQIVND (reference sequence). The CDR3 loop spans 13 amino acids. The ends were cut back, 3 bases at V and 0 bases at J, with 5 bases in the middle. The CDR3 bases are TGTGCCAGTAGTATGGCCGTGAACACTGAAGCTTTCTTT. It specifies CASSMAVNTEAFF.

The chain joins TRBV12-3 or TRBV12-4 to TRBJ1-2; 7 bases agree with TRBD1. The CDR3 length is 11 residues. Trimming removed 6 bases from V and 7 bases from J; junction bases left unmatched: 2. The CDR3 spells CASRGQTGYTF. CDR3 sequence (DNA): TGTGCCAGCAGGGGACAGACTGGCTACACCTTC.

The genes are TRBV2 and TRBJ2-1; TRBD1 agrees at 9 bases. Germline assignment: CDR1 SNHLY and CDR2 FYNNEI. J gave up 4 bases and V 10 bases, and 5 bases lay outside the gene matches. This CDR3 region has 13 residues. The CDR3 region is CAIRQGVYNEQFF. The CDR3 coding sequence is TGTGCCATCCGACAGGGGGTATACAATGAGCAGTTCTTC.

This clone was observed a handful of times. The chain combines TRBV5-1 with TRBJ2-1; 13 nucleotides align to TRBD2. With 6 bases clipped from V and 8 bases from J, the junction kept 5 bases outside the gene matches. Germline V gives CDR1 SGHRS, CDR2 YFSETQ. This CDR3 spans 14 amino acids. The CDR3 nucleotides are TGCGCCAGCACAGGGGGACTAGCGGGGTATGAGCAGTTCTTC. Residues: CASTGGLAGYEQFF.

V and J are TRBV6-5 and TRBJ2-2; 9 bases fit TRBD1. The V and J ends lost 6 bases and 7 bases, in that order; junction bases with no gene match: 6. Per the germline V gene, CDR1 is MNHEY and CDR2 is SVGAGI. CDR3 size: 14 residues. CDR3 amino acids: CASRGLTGGGELFF. The CDR3 nucleotides read TGTGCCAGCAGAGGACTGACAGGGGGCGGGGAGCTGTTTTTT.

The CDR3, as DNA: TGTGCCAGCAGTTACAGGGGTATCACTGAAGCTTTCTTT. It encodes CASSYRGITEAFF. The chain carries TRBV6-2 or TRBV6-3 and TRBJ1-1; D is possibly TRBD1 (5 bases). The CDR3 extends over 13 amino acids. V was pared by 2 bases and J by 4 bases, with 8 bases between. CDR1 is MNHEY and CDR2 is SVGEGT in the germline V gene.

The gene calls are TRBV19 and TRBJ1-2; 8 nucleotides match TRBD1. With 5 bases clipped from V and 7 bases from J, the junction kept 9 bases outside the gene matches. The CDR3 extends over 14 amino acids. The germline CDR1 and CDR2 sequences are LNHDA and SQIVND (reference sequence). CDR3 sequence reads: CASSAQLTGAGYTF. The CDR3 region has the DNA TGTGCCAGTAGTGCCCAATTGACAGGGGCTGGCTACACCTTC.

This clone has a single count. This chain links TRBV14 with TRBJ2-1; TRBD2 matches at 12 bases. This CDR3 is 16 amino acids long. Unmatched junction bases numbered 5, after V lost 0 bases and J lost 8 bases. Germline V gene lookup returns CDR1 SGHDN and CDR2 FVKESK. CDR3 in DNA: TGTGCCAGCAGCCAAGATCGGCTAGCGGGGGGGTATGAGCAGTTCTTC. Amino acid sequence: CASSQDRLAGGYEQFF. Full variable domain (outside the CDR3, taken from reference TRBV14 and TRBJ2-1): EAGVTQFPSHSVIEKGQTVTLRCDPISGHDNLYWYRRVMGKEIKFLLHFVKESKQDESGMPNNRFLAERTGGTYSTLKVQPAELEDSGVYFCASSQDRLAGGYEQFFGPGTRLTVL.

The chain joins TRBV18 to TRBJ2-5; weak D call: TRBD2 (5 bases). In germline, CDR1 is KGHSH, CDR2 LQKENI. The CDR3 is made up of 14 amino acids. Trimming removed 3 bases from V and 3 bases from J, with 11 bases in between. CDR3 protein: CASSPGQLEETQYF. The DNA of the CDR3 is TGTGCCAGCTCACCGGGTCAACTAGAAGAGACCCAGTACTTC.

In this sample, this clone turned up a few times. The V gene is TRBV5-4, the J gene TRBJ1-1; 7 positions match TRBD1. Germline-derived CDR1 and CDR2 are SGHNT and YYREEE (reference sequence). The CDR3 consists of 13 residues. J was trimmed by 4 bases and V by 5 bases; bases with no gene match: 5. The CDR3 here is CASRSPGGTEAFF. DNA for the CDR3: TGTGCCAGCAGATCCCCAGGGGGCACTGAAGCTTTCTTT.

The chain uses TRBV28 and TRBJ1-4; the match to TRBD1 covers 10 bases. CDR1 and CDR2 from the germline V gene are MDHEN and SYDVKM. The CDR3 is 16 amino acids. With V trimmed by 5 bases and J by 4 bases, 7 bases remained unmatched. CDR3 nucleotide sequence: TGTGCCAGCAGTAGATCCGGGACAGGGGTTAATGAAAAACTGTTTTTT. Amino acids: CASSRSGTGVNEKLFF.

This clone was seen just once. The genes are TRBV28 and TRBJ1-6; TRBD1 matches 9 bases. This CDR3 spans 16 amino acids. Germline V lookup: CDR1 MDHEN, CDR2 SYDVKM. V lost 3 bases, J lost 3 bases, and 3 bases stayed unmatched. CDR3 protein: CASSFSGQGYNSPLHF. CDR3 in DNA: TGTGCCAGCAGTTTTTCGGGACAGGGCTATAATTCACCCCTCCACTTT.

On this clone itself: Other DNA sequences in this sample translate to the same CDR3. V gene TRBV28 combines with J gene TRBJ2-7; tentatively, D is TRBD2 (6 bases). Germline CDR1 MDHEN, CDR2 SYDVKM. The CDR3 length is 17 residues. V was pared by 2 bases and J by 0 bases, with 17 bases between. This CDR3 is CASSLGGWGVSSYEQYF. The CDR3 coding sequence is TGTGCCAGCAGTTTAGGGGGGTGGGGTGTGAGCTCCTACGAGCAGTACTTC. The full variable domain, its missing parts supplied by reference TRBV28 and TRBJ2-7, is DVKVTQSSRYLVKRTGEKVFLECVQDMDHENMFWYRQDPGLGLRLIYFSYDVKMKEKGDIPEGYSVSREKKERFSLILESASTNQTSMYLCASSLGGWGVSSYEQYFGPGTRLTVT.

V and J are TRBV19 and TRBJ2-3; perhaps TRBD1 as D (5 bases). V lost 5 bases, J lost 1 base, and 10 bases lay in between. Germline V gene sequence: CDR1 LNHDA, CDR2 SQIVND (reference sequence). CDR3 size: 14 residues. The DNA of the CDR3 is TGTGCCAGTAGTGGGTCAGGGCGCACAGATACGCAGTATTTT. As protein: CASSGSGRTDTQYF. Based on the CDR3 plus reference TRBV19 and TRBJ2-3, the full variable domain is DGGITQSPKYLFRKEGQNVTLSCEQNLNHDAMYWYRQDPGQGLRLIYYSQIVNDFQKGDIAEGYSVSREKKESFPLTVTSAQKNPTAFYLCASSGSGRTDTQYFGPGTRLTVL.

V gene TRBV5-4 combines with J gene TRBJ2-1, with TRBD2 matching over 9 bases. V shed 7 bases and J 6 bases; nucleotides not matched to a gene: 5. The CDR3 covers 13 residues. Germline V CDR1 and CDR2: SGHNT, YYREEE (reference sequence). Here the CDR3 reads CASRRRGGNEQFF. The CDR3 region has the DNA TGTGCCAGCCGCAGGCGGGGGGGCAATGAGCAGTTCTTC.